This TCR beta chain was identified in a study of T-cell memory formation after mild COVID-19. TCRdb re-called the 5' RACE reads through MiXCR, storing one row per CDR3 protein. The data hold 130,000 to 150,000 distinct CDR3 sequences, with about 5.5% observed a single time. The CDR3 spans 14 residues. Looked up from germline, CDR1 is SGHRS and CDR2 is YFSETQ. V gave up 5 bases and J gave up 1 base, with 12 bases separating them. The sequence came from an adult woman who had mild COVID-19 (a few samples of this study predate the infection). Cell type and time point are not known. V and J are TRBV5-1 and TRBJ2-5, with D unclear. The specimen was PBMCs or a T cell subset sorted from them (not recorded which). The CDR3: CASSLRESQETQYF. CDR3 bases: TGCGCCAGCAGTCTTCGAGAGAGCCAAGAGACCCAGTACTTC. Full variable domain (missing parts from reference TRBV5-1 and TRBJ2-5): KAGVTQTPRYLIKTRGQQVTLSCSPISGHRSVSWYQQTPGQGLQFLFEYFSETQRNKGNFPGRFSGRQFSNSRSEMNVSTLELGDSALYLCASSLRESQETQYFGPGTRLLVL.